These 18 T cell receptor beta chains were sequenced from one sample in a study of metastatic and nonmetastatic thyroid tumors. Using MiXCR, TCRdb reanalyzed the PCR reads. The top ten clones hold approximately 8% of a sample with roughly 20,000 clones, about 10% of them seen once. Not a single patient had been given any form of treatment at any point before undergoing thyroid surgery. The sequenced material came from blood. The source is a female donor with papillary thyroid cancer or a benign thyroid nodule (not recorded which). Some clones in this sample may be carry-over from other donors' samples.

This clone was counted at least ten times. The V gene is TRBV20-1, the J gene TRBJ2-3; D is perhaps TRBD2 (6 bases). Germline V lookup: CDR1 DFQATT, CDR2 SNEGSKA (reference sequence). V gave up 5 bases and J gave up 8 bases, with 23 bases separating them. CDR3 size: 15 residues. The CDR3 sequence is CSAQRSSAWSRTQYF. CDR3 nucleotide sequence: TGCAGTGCTCAAAGATCTAGCGCATGGTCTCGTACGCAGTATTTT.

The chain links TRBV12-3 or TRBV12-4 to TRBJ2-2, with D possibly called TRBD1 or TRBD2 (5 bases each). V was trimmed by 6 bases and J by 13 bases, leaving 27 bases between them. This CDR3 has 16 residues. CDR3: CASSTGADTGLVLLFF. As DNA, the CDR3 is TGTGCCAGCAGCACCGGGGCAGACACCGGGCTAGTTTTGCTGTTTTTT.

This clone was counted only a few times. V usage is TRBV7-2 and J usage is TRBJ2-3; D remains unclear. V was trimmed by 3 bases and J by 8 bases, leaving 15 bases between them. This CDR3 comprises 14 residues. Per the germline V gene, CDR1 is SGHTA and CDR2 is FQGNSA. In nucleotides, the CDR3 is TGTGCCAGCAGCTTCGTCAGTTATGCGTCTACGCAGTATTTT. Its protein product is CASSFVSYASTQYF.

The gene calls are TRBV6-1 and TRBJ1-1; TRBD1 might be the D (5 bases). Trimming cost V 7 bases and J 1 base, with 10 bases left between them. The CDR3 has 13 residues. The germline V gene encodes CDR1 MNHNS and CDR2 SASEGT. For the CDR3, the DNA is TGTGCCAGCAAACGGGGGGAGAACACTGAAGCTTTCTTT. This translates into CASKRGENTEAFF.

This clone occurred many times. The rearrangement links TRBV25-1 to TRBJ2-2; no firm D call. The CDR3 covers 16 residues. Per the germline V gene, CDR1 is MGHDK and CDR2 is SYGVNS. Trimming removed 7 bases from V and 7 bases from J, with 22 bases in between. For the CDR3, the DNA is TGTGCCAGCACTTCCGACAAGTCGCTCAAGGGCGGGGAGCTGTTTTTT. Its translation is CASTSDKSLKGGELFF.

This clone was found a few times. V gene TRBV6-1 combines with J gene TRBJ1-2; D possibly corresponds to TRBD1 (5 bases). V lost 3 bases to trimming and J lost 4 bases, with 15 bases between them. Germline CDR1 MNHNS, CDR2 SASEGT. The CDR3 is 15 amino acids. CDR3 in amino acids: CASSESEGWAYGYTF. The CDR3 DNA reads as TGTGCCAGCAGTGAGTCGGAGGGGTGGGCCTATGGCTACACCTTC.

The table lists this clone with many counts. This CDR3 is CSARKFGTGGAWRSYEQYF. The CDR3 DNA sequence: TGCAGTGCTAGAAAATTTGGGACAGGGGGCGCCTGGAGGTCCTACGAGCAGTACTTC. The chain has TRBV20-1 and TRBJ2-7; 12 bases map to TRBD1. Germline CDR1 DFQATT, CDR2 SNEGSKA (reference sequence). CDR3 length: 19 amino acids. With 2 bases clipped from V and 1 base from J, the junction kept 15 bases outside the gene matches.

This clone has a handful of counts. The chain joins TRBV6-2 or TRBV6-3 to TRBJ2-2, with D possibly being TRBD1 (6 bases). Germline assignment: CDR1 MNHEY and CDR2 SVGEGT. The germline V and J ends were trimmed by 1 base and 13 bases, with 13 bases remaining between them. CDR3 length equals 13 residues. The CDR3 is CASSYWARRGLFF. CDR3 sequence (DNA): TGTGCCAGCAGTTACTGGGCCCGCAGGGGGCTGTTTTTT.

In its sample, this clone is medium-sized (0.01 to 0.1%). The rearrangement links TRBV12-3 or TRBV12-4 to TRBJ2-1; tentative D call: TRBD1 (6 bases). The CDR3 extends over 15 amino acids. V lost 6 bases and J 0 bases, leaving 12 bases between the germline ends. As DNA, the CDR3 is TGTGCCAGCAGCCGCAGGGGAGACTCCTACAATGAGCAGTTCTTC. Protein: CASSRRGDSYNEQFF.

The V gene is TRBV25-1, the J gene TRBJ1-5; 7 positions agree with TRBD1. Germline assignment: CDR1 MGHDK and CDR2 SYGVNS. The CDR3 is made up of 20 amino acids. With V trimmed by 6 bases and J by 0 bases, 20 bases remained unmatched. The CDR3 bases are TGTGCCAGCAGCCATAGACAGGGAGGGACAGCCAATTATAGCAATCAGCCCCAGCATTTT. Protein: CASSHRQGGTANYSNQPQHF.

This clone was seen many times. One base away lies a much larger clone, so this may be a sequencing read error. The chain has TRBV12-3 or TRBV12-4 and TRBJ2-7; weak D call: TRBD2 (5 bases). The CDR3 sequence is 16 residues long. The CDR3 is CASSPGLWESSYGQYF. CDR3 in DNA: TGTGCCAGCAGTCCCGGACTTTGGGAAAGCTCCTACGGGCAGTACTTC.

This clone has just a few counts. This CDR3 is missing its conserved last phenylalanine or tryptophan, likely due to a read error. Here the CDR3 DNA reads TGTGCCAGCAGCCTCACTGTGGACACCGGGGAGCTGTTTCTT. This gives the protein CASSLTVDTGELFL. The V and J genes are TRBV6-1 and TRBJ2-2; D not resolved. The V gene lost 6 bases and the J gene lost 3 bases, with 11 bases spanning the gap. The CDR3 has 14 amino acids. CDR1 and CDR2 from the germline V gene are MNHNS and SASEGT.

V and J are TRBV5-4 and TRBJ2-5; D call uncertain. Per germline, CDR1 SGHNT and CDR2 YYREEE (reference sequence). The V and J ends lost 0 bases and 3 bases respectively, with 6 bases between them. This CDR3 comprises 13 residues. The CDR3: CASSLGQEETQYF. For the CDR3, the DNA is TGTGCCAGCAGCTTGGGTCAGGAAGAGACCCAGTACTTC.

This clone was observed at least ten times. V and J are TRBV5-1 and TRBJ2-1, with 7 bases matching TRBD1. The CDR3 covers 14 residues. The germline gives CDR1 SGHRS, CDR2 YFSETQ. The J segment lost 8 bases and the V segment lost 4 bases, leaving 9 bases of the junction unmatched. CDR3 sequence: CASSVDRAVDEQFF. The CDR3 DNA sequence: TGCGCCAGCAGCGTTGACAGGGCGGTCGATGAGCAGTTCTTC.

This clone appeared many times. The rearrangement joins TRBV5-5 to TRBJ2-1; D possibly corresponds to TRBD2 (5 bases). Looked up from germline, CDR1 is SGHKS and CDR2 is YYEKEE (reference sequence). With 4 bases removed from V and 1 base from J, the gap between germline ends came to 12 bases. CDR3 length: 15 amino acids. The CDR3 DNA is TGTGCCAGCAGCAGAGCGGACTCATCCTACAATGAGCAGTTCTTC. As protein: CASSRADSSYNEQFF.

By its share, this clone is medium-sized. V is TRBV28 and J is TRBJ2-6; no definite D call. The CDR3 loop spans 13 amino acids. The germline V gene has CDR1 MDHEN and CDR2 SYDVKM. V was clipped by 11 bases and J by 0 bases, with 8 bases between them. The CDR3 loop is CAGQYSGANVLTF. The CDR3 region has the DNA TGTGCCGGTCAGTACTCTGGGGCCAACGTCCTGACTTTC.

In this sample, this clone turned up many times. The V and J genes are TRBV20-1 and TRBJ2-1; 7 bases agree with TRBD2. The CDR3 extends over 15 amino acids. Germline V gene data show CDR1 as DFQATT and CDR2 as SNEGSKA (reference sequence). V lost 1 base to trimming and J lost 0 bases; unmatched junction nucleotides: 3. CDR3 protein: CSARVGRSSYNEQFF. The CDR3 DNA follows: TGCAGTGCTAGAGTCGGGAGGAGCTCCTACAATGAGCAGTTCTTC.

J is TRBJ2-4 and V is TRBV19; 7 nucleotides match TRBD1. The trim removed 5 bases at V and 1 base at J, leaving 8 bases unmatched. The CDR3 is 16 residues long. Per germline, CDR1 LNHDA and CDR2 SQIVND (reference sequence). CDR3 in amino acids: CASSGSNRGAKNIQYF. As DNA, the CDR3 is TGTGCCAGTAGTGGCTCTAACAGGGGTGCCAAAAACATTCAGTACTTC.